The text below deals with one TCR beta chain. Germline V CDR1 and CDR2: SGHKS, YYEKEE (reference sequence). CDR3 size: 14 residues. Trimming took 4 bases from V and 8 from J, leaving 18 bases between them. The sample is drawn from a study of long-term antiretroviral therapy in people with HIV. Study-wide context: It was about a decade before the 2015 immediate-ART recommendation that the earliest samples were taken.

The assay used was immunoSEQ (version v3.0), run at survey level. The assay was immunoSEQ multiplex PCR, and TCRdb's table has in-frame clones only and misses some. This table holds some 31,000 clones, approximately 84% found once. Each donor had at least one pre-ART and at least two post-ART PBMC samples. This TCR was recovered from a woman between 45 and 65 years old with HIV. The chain combines TRBV5-5 with TRBJ1-2, with D possibly TRBD1 on 6 matching bases. This specimen consisted of unsorted PBMCs, obtained 3.1 years after starting antiretroviral therapy. Here the CDR3 reads CASSLNQGSAGYTF. CDR3 in DNA: TGTGCCAGCAGCCTCAACCAGGGGAGTGCGGGCTACACCTTC.